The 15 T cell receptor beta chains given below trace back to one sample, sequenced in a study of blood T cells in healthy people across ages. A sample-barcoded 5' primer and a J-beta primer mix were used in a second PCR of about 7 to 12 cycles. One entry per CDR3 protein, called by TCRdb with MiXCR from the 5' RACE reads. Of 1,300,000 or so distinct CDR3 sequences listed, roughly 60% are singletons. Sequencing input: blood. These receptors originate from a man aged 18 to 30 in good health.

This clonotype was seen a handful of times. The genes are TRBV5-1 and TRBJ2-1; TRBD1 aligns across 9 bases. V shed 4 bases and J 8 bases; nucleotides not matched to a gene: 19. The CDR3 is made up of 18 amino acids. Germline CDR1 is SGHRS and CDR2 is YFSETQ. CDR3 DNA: TGCGCCAGCAGCCGGACACAGGGGGCGCAGGGACACAGGTATGAGCAGTTCTTC. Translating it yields CASSRTQGAQGHRYEQFF.

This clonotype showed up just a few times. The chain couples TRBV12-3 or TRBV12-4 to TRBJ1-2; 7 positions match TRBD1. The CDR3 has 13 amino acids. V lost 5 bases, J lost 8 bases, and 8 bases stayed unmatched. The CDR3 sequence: CASSHDRVGGYTF. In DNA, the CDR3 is TGTGCCAGCAGTCACGACAGGGTAGGCGGCTACACCTTC.

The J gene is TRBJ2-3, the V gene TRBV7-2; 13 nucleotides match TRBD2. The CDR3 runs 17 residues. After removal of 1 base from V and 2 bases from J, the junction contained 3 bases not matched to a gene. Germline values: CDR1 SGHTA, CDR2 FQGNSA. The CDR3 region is CASSLGGLAGITDTQYF. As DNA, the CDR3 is TGTGCCAGCAGCTTAGGGGGACTAGCGGGGATCACAGATACGCAGTATTTT.

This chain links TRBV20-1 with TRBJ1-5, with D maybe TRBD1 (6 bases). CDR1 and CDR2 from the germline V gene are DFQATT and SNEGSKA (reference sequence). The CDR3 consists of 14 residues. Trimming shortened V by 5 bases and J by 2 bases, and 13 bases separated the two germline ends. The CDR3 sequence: CSARTVFGNQPQHF. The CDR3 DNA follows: TGCAGTGCTCGGACAGTGTTCGGCAATCAGCCCCAGCATTTT.

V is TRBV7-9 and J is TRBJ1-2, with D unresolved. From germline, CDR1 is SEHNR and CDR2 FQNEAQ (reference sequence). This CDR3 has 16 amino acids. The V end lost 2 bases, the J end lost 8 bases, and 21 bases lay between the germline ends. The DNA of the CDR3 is TGTGCCAGCAGCTTACCACCAAGAAAGCCGCTACACGGCTACACCTTC. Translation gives CASSLPPRKPLHGYTF.

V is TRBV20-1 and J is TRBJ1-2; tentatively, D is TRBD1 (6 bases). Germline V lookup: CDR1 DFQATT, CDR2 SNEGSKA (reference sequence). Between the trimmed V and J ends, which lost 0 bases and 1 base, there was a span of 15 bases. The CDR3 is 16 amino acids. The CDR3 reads CSARDPDSYVNYGYTF. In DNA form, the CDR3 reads TGCAGTGCTAGAGATCCGGACAGCTACGTTAACTATGGCTACACCTTC.

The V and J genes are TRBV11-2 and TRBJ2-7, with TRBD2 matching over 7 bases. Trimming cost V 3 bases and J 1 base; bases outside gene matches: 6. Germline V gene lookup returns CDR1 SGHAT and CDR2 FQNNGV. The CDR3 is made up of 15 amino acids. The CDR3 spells CASSFGGLSSYEQYF. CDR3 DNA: TGTGCCAGCAGCTTTGGGGGACTATCTTCCTACGAGCAGTACTTC.

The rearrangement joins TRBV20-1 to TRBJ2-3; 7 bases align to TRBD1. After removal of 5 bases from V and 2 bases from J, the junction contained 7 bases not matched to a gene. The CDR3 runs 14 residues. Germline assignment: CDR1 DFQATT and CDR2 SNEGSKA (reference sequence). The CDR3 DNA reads TGCAGTGCTGAACCGGGACAGACCACAGATACGCAGTATTTT. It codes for CSAEPGQTTDTQYF.

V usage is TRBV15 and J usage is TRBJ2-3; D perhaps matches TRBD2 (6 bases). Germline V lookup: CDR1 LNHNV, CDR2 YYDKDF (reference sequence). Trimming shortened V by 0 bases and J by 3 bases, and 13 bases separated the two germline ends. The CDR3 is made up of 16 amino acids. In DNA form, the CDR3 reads TGTGCCACCAGCAGAGATCAGCCCGGGAGTACAGATACGCAGTATTTT. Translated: CATSRDQPGSTDTQYF.

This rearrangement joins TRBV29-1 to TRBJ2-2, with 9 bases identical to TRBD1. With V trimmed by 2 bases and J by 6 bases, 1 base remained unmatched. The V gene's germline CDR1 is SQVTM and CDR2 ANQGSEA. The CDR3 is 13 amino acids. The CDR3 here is CSVERTGAGELFF. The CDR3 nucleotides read TGCAGCGTTGAAAGGACAGGGGCCGGGGAGCTGTTTTTT.

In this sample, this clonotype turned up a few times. The DNA for the CDR3 is TGCGCCAGCAGCCAAGATCCTCCAGGCCTCTCGAGGCCCCAGCATTTT. It specifies CASSQDPPGLSRPQHF. The chain has TRBV4-1 and TRBJ1-5; D ambiguous. The ends were cut back, 0 bases at V and 9 bases at J, with 18 bases in the middle. Germline V gives CDR1 MGHRA, CDR2 YSYEKL. The CDR3 is 16 amino acids.

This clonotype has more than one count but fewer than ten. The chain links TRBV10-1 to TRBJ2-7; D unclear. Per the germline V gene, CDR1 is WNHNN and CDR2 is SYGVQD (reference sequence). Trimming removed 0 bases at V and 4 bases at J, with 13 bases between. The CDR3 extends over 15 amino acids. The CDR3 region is CASSESTALGYEQYF. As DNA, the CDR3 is TGCGCCAGCAGTGAGTCTACCGCCCTGGGGTACGAGCAGTACTTC.

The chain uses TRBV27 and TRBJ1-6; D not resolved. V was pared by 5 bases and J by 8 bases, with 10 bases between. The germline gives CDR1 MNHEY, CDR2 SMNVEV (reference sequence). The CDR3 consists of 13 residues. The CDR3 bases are TGTGCCAGCAGTAAATATCGGGATTCACCCCTCCACTTT. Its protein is CASSKYRDSPLHF.

CDR3 residues: CATSRFTGPGELFF. CDR3 nucleotide sequence: TGTGCCACCAGCAGATTTACAGGGCCCGGGGAGCTGTTTTTT. The J gene is TRBJ2-2, the V gene TRBV15, with D possibly matching TRBD1 (6 bases). Germline CDR1 reads LNHNV; CDR2 reads YYDKDF (reference sequence). V was shortened by 2 bases and J by 6 bases, with 10 bases between the two germline ends. The CDR3 has 14 residues. The full variable domain, in which reference TRBV15 and TRBJ2-2 provide the parts outside the CDR3, is DAMVIQNPRYQVTQFGKPVTLSCSQTLNHNVMYWYQQKSSQAPKLLFHYYDKDFNNEADTPDNFQSRRPNTSFCFLDIRSPGLGDTAMYLCATSRFTGPGELFFGEGSRLTVL.

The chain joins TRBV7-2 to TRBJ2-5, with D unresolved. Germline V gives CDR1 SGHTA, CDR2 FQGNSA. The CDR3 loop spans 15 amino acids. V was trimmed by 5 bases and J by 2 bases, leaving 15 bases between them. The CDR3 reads CASSPSSWLQETQYF. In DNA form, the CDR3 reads TGTGCCAGCAGCCCATCGAGTTGGCTGCAAGAGACCCAGTACTTC.